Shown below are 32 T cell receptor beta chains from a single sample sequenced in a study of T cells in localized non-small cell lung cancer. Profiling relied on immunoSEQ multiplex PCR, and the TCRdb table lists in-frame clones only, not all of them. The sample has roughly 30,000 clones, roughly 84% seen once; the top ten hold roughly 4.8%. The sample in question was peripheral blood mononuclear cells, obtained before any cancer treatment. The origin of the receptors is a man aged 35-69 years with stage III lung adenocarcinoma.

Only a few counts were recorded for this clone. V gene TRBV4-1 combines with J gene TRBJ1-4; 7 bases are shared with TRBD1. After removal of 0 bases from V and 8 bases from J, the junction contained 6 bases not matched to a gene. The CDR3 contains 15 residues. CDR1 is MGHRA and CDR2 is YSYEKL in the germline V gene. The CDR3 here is CASSQDRGLSEKLFF. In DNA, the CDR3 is TGCGCCAGCAGCCAAGATAGGGGGCTGAGCGAAAAACTGTTTTTT.

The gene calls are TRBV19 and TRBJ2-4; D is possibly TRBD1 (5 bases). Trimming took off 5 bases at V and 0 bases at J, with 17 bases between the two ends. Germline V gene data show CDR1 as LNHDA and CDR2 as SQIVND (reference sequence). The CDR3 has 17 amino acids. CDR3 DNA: TGTGCCAGTAGTTCAATCTCAGGGAATTTAGCCAAAAACATTCAGTACTTC. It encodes CASSSISGNLAKNIQYF.

CDR3 loop: CASRTSNSNQPQHF. The CDR3 DNA follows: TGTGCCAGCAGGACATCTAATAGCAATCAGCCCCAGCATTTT. The chain combines TRBV2 with TRBJ1-5; D is uncertain. CDR1 SNHLY and CDR2 FYNNEI come from the germline V gene. Deletions cut 6 bases from V and 0 bases from J, with 9 bases between. The CDR3 consists of 14 residues.

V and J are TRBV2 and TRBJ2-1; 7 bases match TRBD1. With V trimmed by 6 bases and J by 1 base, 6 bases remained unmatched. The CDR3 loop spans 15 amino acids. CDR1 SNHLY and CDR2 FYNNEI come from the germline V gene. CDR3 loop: CASSQSGGSYNEQFF. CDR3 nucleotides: TGTGCCAGCAGCCAGTCAGGGGGTTCCTACAATGAGCAGTTCTTC. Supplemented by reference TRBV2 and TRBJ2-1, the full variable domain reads EPEVTQTPSHQVTQMGQEVILRCVPISNHLYFYWYRQILGQKVEFLVSFYNNEISEKSEIFDDQFSVERPDGSNFTLKIRSTKLEDSAMYFCASSQSGGSYNEQFFGPGTRLTVL.

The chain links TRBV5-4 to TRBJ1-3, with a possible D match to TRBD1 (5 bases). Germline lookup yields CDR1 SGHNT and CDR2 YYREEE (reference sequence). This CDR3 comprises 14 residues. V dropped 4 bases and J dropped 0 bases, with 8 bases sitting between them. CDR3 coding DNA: TGTGCCAGCAGCCAGGGTCGCTCTGGAAACACCATATATTTT. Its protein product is CASSQGRSGNTIYF.

The CDR3, as DNA: TGTGCCAGCACACGGGGTCTCACAGATACGCAGTATTTT. Protein: CASTRGLTDTQYF. This chain joins TRBV7-8 and TRBJ2-3, with D possibly TRBD2 on 5 matching bases. The CDR3 covers 13 residues. Germline V gene lookup returns CDR1 SGHVS and CDR2 FQNEAQ. V was cut by 7 bases and J by 2 bases, with 10 bases left in between.

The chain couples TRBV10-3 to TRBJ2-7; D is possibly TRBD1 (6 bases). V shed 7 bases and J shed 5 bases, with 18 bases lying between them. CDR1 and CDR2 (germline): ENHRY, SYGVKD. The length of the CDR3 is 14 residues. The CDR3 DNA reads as TGTGCCATCAAGTCTTGGCTAGCAGGGGACGAGCAGTACTTC. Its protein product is CAIKSWLAGDEQYF.

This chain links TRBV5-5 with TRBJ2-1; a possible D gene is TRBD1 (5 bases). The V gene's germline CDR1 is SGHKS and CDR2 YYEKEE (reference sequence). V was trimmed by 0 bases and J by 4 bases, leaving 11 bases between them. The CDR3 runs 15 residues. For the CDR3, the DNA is TGTGCCAGCAGCTTGGTAGCCCGACAGTACAATGAGCAGTTCTTC. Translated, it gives CASSLVARQYNEQFF.

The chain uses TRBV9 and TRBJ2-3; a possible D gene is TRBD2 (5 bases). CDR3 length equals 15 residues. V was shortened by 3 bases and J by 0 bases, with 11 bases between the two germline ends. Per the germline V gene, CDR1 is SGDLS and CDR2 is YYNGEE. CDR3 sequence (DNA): TGTGCCAGCAGCGGAGCGGAGACTAGCACAGATACGCAGTATTTT. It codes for CASSGAETSTDTQYF.

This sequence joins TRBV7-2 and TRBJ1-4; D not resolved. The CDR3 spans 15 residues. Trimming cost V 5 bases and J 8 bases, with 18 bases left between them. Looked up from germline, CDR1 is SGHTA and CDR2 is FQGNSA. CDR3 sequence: CASSPRYGLEEKLFF. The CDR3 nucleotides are TGTGCCAGCAGCCCCCGGTACGGTTTGGAGGAAAAACTGTTTTTT.

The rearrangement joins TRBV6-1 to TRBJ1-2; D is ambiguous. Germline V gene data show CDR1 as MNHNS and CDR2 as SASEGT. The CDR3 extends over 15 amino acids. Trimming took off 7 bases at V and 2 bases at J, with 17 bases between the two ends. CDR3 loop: CASTPWTFGNYGYTF. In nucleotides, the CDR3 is TGTGCCAGCACCCCGTGGACTTTTGGGAACTATGGCTACACCTTC.

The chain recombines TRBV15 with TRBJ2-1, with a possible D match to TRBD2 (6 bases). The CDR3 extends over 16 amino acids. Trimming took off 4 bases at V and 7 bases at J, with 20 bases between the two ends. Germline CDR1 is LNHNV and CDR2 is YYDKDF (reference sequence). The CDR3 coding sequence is TGTGCCACCAGCATTAGTCACCGGGACTCCTTTAATGAGCAGTTCTTC. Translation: CATSISHRDSFNEQFF.

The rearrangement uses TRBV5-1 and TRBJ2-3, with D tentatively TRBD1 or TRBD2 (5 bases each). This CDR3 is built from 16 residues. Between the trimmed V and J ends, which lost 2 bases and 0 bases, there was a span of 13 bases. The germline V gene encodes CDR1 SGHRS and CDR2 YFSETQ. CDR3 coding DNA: TGCGCCAGCAGCTTAGCCGGGACGGTTAGCACAGATACGCAGTATTTT. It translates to CASSLAGTVSTDTQYF.

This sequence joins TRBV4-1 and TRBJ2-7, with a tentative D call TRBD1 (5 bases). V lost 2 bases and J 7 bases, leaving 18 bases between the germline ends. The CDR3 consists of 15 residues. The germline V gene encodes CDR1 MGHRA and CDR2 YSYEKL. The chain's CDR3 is CASSQNQGAQREQYF. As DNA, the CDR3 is TGCGCCAGCAGCCAAAATCAAGGGGCCCAAAGGGAGCAGTACTTC.

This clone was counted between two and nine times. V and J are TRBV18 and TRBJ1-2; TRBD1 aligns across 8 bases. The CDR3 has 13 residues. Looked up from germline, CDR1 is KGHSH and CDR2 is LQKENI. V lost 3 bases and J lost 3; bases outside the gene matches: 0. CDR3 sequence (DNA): TGTGCCAGCTCACCGGACAGGGACTATGGCTACACCTTC. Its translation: CASSPDRDYGYTF.

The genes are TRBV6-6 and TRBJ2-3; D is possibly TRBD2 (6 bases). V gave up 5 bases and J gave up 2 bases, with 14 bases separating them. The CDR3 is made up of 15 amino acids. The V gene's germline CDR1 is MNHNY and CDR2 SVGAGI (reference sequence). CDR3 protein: CASSGAGGLTDTQYF. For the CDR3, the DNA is TGTGCCAGCAGTGGCGCCGGGGGACTCACAGATACGCAGTATTTT.

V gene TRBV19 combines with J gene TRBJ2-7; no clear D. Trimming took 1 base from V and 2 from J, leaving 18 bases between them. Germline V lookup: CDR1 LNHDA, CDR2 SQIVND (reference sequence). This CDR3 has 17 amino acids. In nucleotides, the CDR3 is TGTGCCAGTAGTATAGGTTCGATGCAGCGCCCAACCTACGAGCAGTACTTC. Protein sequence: CASSIGSMQRPTYEQYF.

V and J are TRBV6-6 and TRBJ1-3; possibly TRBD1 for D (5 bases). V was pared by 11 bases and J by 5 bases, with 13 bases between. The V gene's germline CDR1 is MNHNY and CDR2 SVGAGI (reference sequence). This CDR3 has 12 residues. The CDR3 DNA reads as TGTGCCGGAGGGGATCCAAGAAACACCATATATTTT. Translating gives CAGGDPRNTIYF.

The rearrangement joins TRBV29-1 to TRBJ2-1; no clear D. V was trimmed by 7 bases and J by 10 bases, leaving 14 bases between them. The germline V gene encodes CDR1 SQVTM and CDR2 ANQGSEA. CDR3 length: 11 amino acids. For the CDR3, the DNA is TGCAGCGCCGAGCCCGTTGGCGAGCAGTTCTTC. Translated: CSAEPVGEQFF.

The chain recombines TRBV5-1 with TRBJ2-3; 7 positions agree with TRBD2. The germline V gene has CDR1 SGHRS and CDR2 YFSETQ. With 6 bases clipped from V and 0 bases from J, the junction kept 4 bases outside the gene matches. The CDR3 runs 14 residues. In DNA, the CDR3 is TGCGCCAGCAACCGCGGGGGAAGCACAGATACGCAGTATTTT. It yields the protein CASNRGGSTDTQYF.

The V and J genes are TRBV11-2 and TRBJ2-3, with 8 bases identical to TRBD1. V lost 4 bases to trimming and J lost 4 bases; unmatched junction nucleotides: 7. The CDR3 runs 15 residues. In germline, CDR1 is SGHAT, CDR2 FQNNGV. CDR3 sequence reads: CASSSWTGWPDTQYF. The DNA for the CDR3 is TGTGCCAGCAGCTCGTGGACAGGGTGGCCAGATACGCAGTATTTT. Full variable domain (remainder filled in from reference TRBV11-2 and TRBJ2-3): EAGVAQSPRYKIIEKRQSVAFWCNPISGHATLYWYQQILGQGPKLLIQFQNNGVVDDSQLPKDRFSAERLKGVDSTLKIQPAKLEDSAVYLCASSSWTGWPDTQYFGPGTRLTVL.

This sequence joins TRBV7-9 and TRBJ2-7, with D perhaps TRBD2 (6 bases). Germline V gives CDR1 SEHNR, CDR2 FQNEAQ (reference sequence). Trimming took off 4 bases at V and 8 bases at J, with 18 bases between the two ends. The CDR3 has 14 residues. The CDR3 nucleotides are TGTGCCAGCAGCTCCCCCCCGGGGGTTGAAAAGCAGTACTTC. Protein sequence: CASSSPPGVEKQYF.

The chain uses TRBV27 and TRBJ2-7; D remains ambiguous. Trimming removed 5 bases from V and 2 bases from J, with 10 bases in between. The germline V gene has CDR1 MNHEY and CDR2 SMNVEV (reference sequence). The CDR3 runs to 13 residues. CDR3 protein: CASSRAFAYEQYF. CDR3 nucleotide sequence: TGTGCCAGCAGTCGGGCATTCGCCTACGAGCAGTACTTC.

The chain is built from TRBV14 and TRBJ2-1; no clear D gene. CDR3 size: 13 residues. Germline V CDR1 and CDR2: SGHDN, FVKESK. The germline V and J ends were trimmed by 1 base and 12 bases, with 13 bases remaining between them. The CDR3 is CASSQVPTLGQFF. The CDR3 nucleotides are TGTGCCAGCAGCCAAGTCCCCACCTTGGGGCAGTTCTTC.

In DNA form, the CDR3 reads TGCGCCAGCAGTGAATCCGATATGAACACTGAAGCTTTCTTT. Its translation: CASSESDMNTEAFF. V gene TRBV10-1 combines with J gene TRBJ1-1; D gene uncertain. This CDR3 has 14 residues. V dropped 3 bases and J dropped 0 bases, with 8 bases sitting between them. The germline V gene has CDR1 WNHNN and CDR2 SYGVQD (reference sequence).

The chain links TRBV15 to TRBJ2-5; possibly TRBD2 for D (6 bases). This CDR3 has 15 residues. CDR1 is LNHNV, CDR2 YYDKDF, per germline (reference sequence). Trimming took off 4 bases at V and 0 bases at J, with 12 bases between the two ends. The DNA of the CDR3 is TGTGCCACCAGCATCCCGGGAGCGTACCAAGAGACCCAGTACTTC. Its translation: CATSIPGAYQETQYF.

CDR3: CASRLAGATTTDTQYF. The CDR3 region has the DNA TGCGCCAGCAGACTCGCCGGGGCCACCACCACAGATACGCAGTATTTT. The chain carries TRBV5-1 and TRBJ2-3; TRBD1 or TRBD2 may be the D gene (5 bases each). CDR1 and CDR2 (germline): SGHRS, YFSETQ. The V and J ends lost 5 bases and 2 bases respectively, with 18 bases between them. CDR3 length equals 16 residues.

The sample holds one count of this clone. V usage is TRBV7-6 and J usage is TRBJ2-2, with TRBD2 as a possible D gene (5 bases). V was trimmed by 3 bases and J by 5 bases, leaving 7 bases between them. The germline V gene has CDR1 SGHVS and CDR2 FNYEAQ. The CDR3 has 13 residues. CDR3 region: CASSLGGTGELFF. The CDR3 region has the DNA TGTGCCAGCAGCTTGGGCGGGACCGGGGAGCTGTTTTTT. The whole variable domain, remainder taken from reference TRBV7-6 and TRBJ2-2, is GAGVSQSPRYKVTKRGQDVALRCDPISGHVSLYWYRQALGQGPEFLTYFNYEAQQDKSGLPNDRFSAERPEGSISTLTIQRTEQRDSAMYRCASSLGGTGELFFGEGSRLTVL.

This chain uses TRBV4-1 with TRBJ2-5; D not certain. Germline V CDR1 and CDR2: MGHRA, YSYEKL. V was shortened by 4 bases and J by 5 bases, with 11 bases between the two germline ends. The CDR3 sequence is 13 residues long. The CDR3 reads CASSLSFQETQYF. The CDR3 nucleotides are TGCGCCAGCAGCCTGAGTTTCCAGGAGACCCAGTACTTC.

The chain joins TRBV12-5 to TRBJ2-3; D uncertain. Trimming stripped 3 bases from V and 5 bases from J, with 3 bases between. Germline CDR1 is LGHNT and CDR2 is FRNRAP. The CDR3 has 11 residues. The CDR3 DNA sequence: TGTGCTAGTGGTTTCGGAGATACGCAGTATTTT. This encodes CASGFGDTQYF.

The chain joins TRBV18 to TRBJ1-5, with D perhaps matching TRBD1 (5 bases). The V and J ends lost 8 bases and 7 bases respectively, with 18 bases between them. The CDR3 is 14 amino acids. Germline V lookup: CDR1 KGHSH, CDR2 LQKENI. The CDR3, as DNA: TGTGCCAGCACCCTTGAGCAGGGCGGCCAGCCCCAGCATTTT. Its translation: CASTLEQGGQPQHF.

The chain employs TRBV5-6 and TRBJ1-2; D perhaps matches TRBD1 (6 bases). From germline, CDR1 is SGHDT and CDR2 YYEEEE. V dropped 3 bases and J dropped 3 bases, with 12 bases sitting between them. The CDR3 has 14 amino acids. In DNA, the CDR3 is TGTGCCAGCAGCTCCCCCCCAGGGGACTATGGCTACACCTTC. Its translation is CASSSPPGDYGYTF.